These 31 T cell receptor beta chains originate from one sample sequenced in a study of T cells in Graves' hyperthyroidism and ophthalmopathy. Authors of the study amplified TCR beta CDR3 regions from RNA transcripts. The HTBI primer set drove a first-round RT-PCR of the TCR CDR3. One entry per CDR3 protein, called by TCRdb with MiXCR from the multiplex PCR reads. In the table there are over 300,000 distinct CDR3 sequences, roughly 14% of which are singletons. The specimen sequenced was blood. Receptors were obtained from a woman in her fifties or sixties with Graves' hyperthyroidism.

This chain joins TRBV3-1 and TRBJ2-5; D may be TRBD1 (5 bases). Looked up from germline, CDR1 is LGHDT and CDR2 is YNNKEL (reference sequence). CDR3 length: 12 residues. Between the trimmed V and J ends, which lost 4 bases and 4 bases, there was a span of 7 bases. The DNA for the CDR3 is TGTGCCAGCAGCCTTCAGGGAGAGACCCAGTACTTC. Residues: CASSLQGETQYF.

In its sample, this clonotype was seen many times. The gene calls are TRBV2 and TRBJ2-1; D is uncertain. Trimming cost V 3 bases and J 7 bases, with 16 bases left between them. From germline, CDR1 is SNHLY and CDR2 FYNNEI. CDR3 size: 15 residues. The CDR3 bases are TGTGCCAGCAGTGATCGGATCTCCCTGAGGAATGAGCAGTTCTTC. This encodes CASSDRISLRNEQFF.

Comments on this clonotype: No DNA is shown, since the ends of the CDR3 on it are uncertain; the CDR3 is the one TCRdb lists. CDR3 residues: CASSIDFVGPGGNTEAFF. This rearrangement joins TRBV19 to TRBJ1-1; whether TRBD1, the table's D call, matches the DNA was not checked. The CDR3 length equals 18 residues, ends included. CDR1 is LNHDA and CDR2 is SQIVND in the germline V gene (reference sequence).

Of note for this clonotype: Here the CDR3 omits its conserved ending phenylalanine or tryptophan, so a read error is the likely source. The rearrangement uses TRBV5-1 and TRBJ1-6, with no clear D. The CDR3 contains 14 residues. Germline CDR1 SGHRS, CDR2 YFSETQ. The germline V and J ends were trimmed by 0 bases and 10 bases, with 11 bases remaining between them. The CDR3 DNA reads TGCGCCAGCAGCTTGGTGGGCAGAGGGTCACCCCTCCACCTT. Translated: CASSLVGRGSPLHL.

This clonotype was picked up many times. The V and J genes are TRBV3-1 and TRBJ2-7; no reliable D call. Deletions cut 8 bases from V and 6 bases from J, with 20 bases between. CDR1 LGHDT and CDR2 YNNKEL come from the germline V gene (reference sequence). The CDR3 totals 14 residues. CDR3 nucleotide sequence: TGTGCCAGCGGGAAGAACACCTGGTCCGGCGAGCAGTACTTC. It specifies CASGKNTWSGEQYF.

This clonotype was seen more than once but under ten times. The chain has TRBV9 and TRBJ1-3, with D possibly TRBD1 on 6 matching bases. The germline CDR1 and CDR2 sequences are SGDLS and YYNGEE. This CDR3 contains 16 residues. The V end was cut by 0 bases, the J end by 2 bases, with 12 bases between. The DNA of the CDR3 is TGTGCCAGCAGCGTAGATCAGGGGTTGGCTGGAAACACCATATATTTT. Its translation is CASSVDQGLAGNTIYF.

At least ten counts were recorded for this clonotype. This sequence joins TRBV20-1 and TRBJ2-1; D is unresolved. Trimming shortened V by 3 bases and J by 0 bases, and 12 bases separated the two germline ends. Germline assignment: CDR1 DFQATT and CDR2 SNEGSKA (reference sequence). The CDR3 has 15 residues. The CDR3 protein is CSASSGRSSYNEQFF. The CDR3 DNA sequence: TGCAGTGCTAGTAGTGGCCGGAGCTCCTACAATGAGCAGTTCTTC.

This clonotype was detected many times. This sequence joins TRBV19 and TRBJ1-1; D remains ambiguous. Trimming cost V 7 bases and J 4 bases, with 10 bases left between them. The germline CDR1 and CDR2 sequences are LNHDA and SQIVND (reference sequence). The CDR3 contains 12 residues. The CDR3 sequence: CASIIRGTEAFF. The CDR3 region has the DNA TGTGCCAGTATCATAAGAGGCACTGAAGCTTTCTTT.

On this clonotype: This clone may be a read error of a much larger clone one base away. The V and J genes are TRBV5-4 and TRBJ1-1; D gene unclear. Trimming shortened V by 0 bases and J by 3 bases, and 12 bases separated the two germline ends. Germline V gives CDR1 SGHNT, CDR2 YYREEE (reference sequence). The CDR3 extends over 15 amino acids. The CDR3 loop is CASSLDLGGDTEAFF. In DNA form, the CDR3 reads TGTGCCAGCAGCTTGGATCTCGGCGGGGACACTGAAGCTTTCTTT.

This clonotype showed up just a few times. V usage is TRBV19 and J usage is TRBJ1-3; maybe TRBD1 (6 bases). Trimming cost V 4 bases and J 2 bases, with 15 bases left between them. The CDR3 is 16 residues long. Germline-derived CDR1 and CDR2 are LNHDA and SQIVND (reference sequence). CDR3 amino acids: CASSRDKTAPGNTIYF. The CDR3 DNA is TGTGCCAGTAGTAGGGACAAGACCGCCCCTGGAAACACCATATATTTT.

J is TRBJ2-2 and V is TRBV5-1; possibly TRBD1 or TRBD2 for D (6 bases each). With 6 bases removed from V and 7 bases from J, the gap between germline ends came to 10 bases. The CDR3 covers 12 residues. The germline V gene has CDR1 SGHRS and CDR2 YFSETQ. This chain's CDR3 is CASTGASGELFF. CDR3 sequence (DNA): TGCGCCAGCACGGGGGCTAGCGGGGAGCTGTTTTTT.

This clonotype was seen many times. As DNA, the CDR3 is TGTGCCAGCAGTGCCCCGAGCAGGTTCACAGATACGCAGTATTTT. Residues: CASSAPSRFTDTQYF. The V and J genes are TRBV27 and TRBJ2-3, with unresolved D. The CDR3 runs to 15 residues. Germline assignment: CDR1 MNHEY and CDR2 SMNVEV (reference sequence). V shed 5 bases and J shed 2 bases, with 14 bases lying between them.

This clonotype was counted a few times. The rearrangement uses TRBV19 and TRBJ1-2; D is unresolved. The germline V gene has CDR1 LNHDA and CDR2 SQIVND (reference sequence). The CDR3 spans 12 residues. With 4 bases removed from V and 1 base from J, the gap between germline ends came to 4 bases. Written as DNA, the CDR3 is TGTGCCAGTAGTAGGGGTAACTATGGCTACACCTTC. It encodes CASSRGNYGYTF.

The rearrangement joins TRBV19 to TRBJ2-3, with a possible D match to TRBD2 (6 bases). The CDR3 is 13 residues long. Trimming took 3 bases from V and 5 from J, leaving 9 bases between them. Germline-derived CDR1 and CDR2 are LNHDA and SQIVND (reference sequence). The CDR3 spells CASSIRERDTQYF. The CDR3 DNA reads as TGTGCCAGTAGTATCCGGGAGAGAGATACGCAGTATTTT.

CDR3 in amino acids: CAAQDGRDRGLETQYF. Here the CDR3 DNA reads TGTGCCGCCCAGGATGGCCGGGACAGGGGGCTAGAGACCCAGTACTTC. V usage is TRBV6-1 and J usage is TRBJ2-5; 12 nucleotides line up with TRBD1. From germline, CDR1 is MNHNS and CDR2 SASEGT. The V segment lost 11 bases and the J segment 4 bases; nucleotides outside the gene matches: 14. The CDR3 length is 16 residues.

This clonotype came up many times. The chain is built from TRBV28 and TRBJ2-1; 9 positions match TRBD2. Unmatched junction bases numbered 6, after V lost 2 bases and J lost 4 bases. The CDR3 extends over 16 amino acids. Per the germline V gene, CDR1 is MDHEN and CDR2 is SYDVKM. The CDR3 bases are TGTGCCAGCAGTTTACGTGCTAGCGGGACATACAATGAGCAGTTCTTC. Translating it yields CASSLRASGTYNEQFF.

In this sample, this clonotype turned up a few times. V gene TRBV7-2 combines with J gene TRBJ2-5; 13 bases align to TRBD2. CDR1 SGHTA and CDR2 FQGNSA come from the germline V gene. The CDR3 runs to 20 residues. After removal of 1 base from V and 5 bases from J, the junction contained 16 bases not matched to a gene. DNA for the CDR3: TGTGCCAGCAGCTTAGTCTGGGCACTCGGACTAGCGGGAGTAGGGGAGACCCAGTACTTC. This encodes CASSLVWALGLAGVGETQYF.

This clonotype was seen many times. V usage is TRBV12-3 or TRBV12-4 and J usage is TRBJ2-5, with 8 bases aligning to TRBD1. With V trimmed by 6 bases and J by 1 base, 7 bases remained unmatched. This CDR3 has 15 amino acids. CDR3 sequence (DNA): TGTGCCAGCAGCCCGGGACAGGCCTTCCAAGAGACCCAGTACTTC. Its protein product is CASSPGQAFQETQYF.

This clonotype was seen ten or more times. V is TRBV2 and J is TRBJ1-1; D is perhaps TRBD1 (6 bases). The CDR3 runs 14 residues. The V gene's germline CDR1 is SNHLY and CDR2 FYNNEI. Trimming removed 5 bases from V and 5 bases from J, with 15 bases in between. This chain's CDR3 is CASSQQGPGTEAFF. DNA for the CDR3: TGTGCCAGCAGTCAACAGGGACCTGGGACTGAAGCTTTCTTT.

This clonotype was seen ten or more times. The genes are TRBV12-3 or TRBV12-4 and TRBJ1-4; D gene unclear. V lost 5 bases, J lost 8 bases, and 15 bases lay in between. The CDR3 has 14 residues. Here the CDR3 DNA reads TGTGCCAGCAGTAACGACCCTATCAGCGAAAAACTGTTTTTT. Translation: CASSNDPISEKLFF.

Many counts were recorded for this clonotype. V is TRBV7-8 and J is TRBJ2-7; tentative D call: TRBD2 (5 bases). V shed 4 bases and J shed 1 base, with 11 bases lying between them. The CDR3 sequence is 14 residues long. CDR1 is SGHVS and CDR2 is FQNEAQ in the germline V gene. For the CDR3, the DNA is TGTGCCAGCAGCTCTAGGACTGATTCCTACGAGCAGTACTTC. The encoded protein is CASSSRTDSYEQYF.

This clonotype was recorded at least ten times. V is TRBV3-1 and J is TRBJ2-1; 8 bases are a match to TRBD2. There are 16 residues in the CDR3. The germline V gene encodes CDR1 LGHDT and CDR2 YNNKEL (reference sequence). After removal of 1 base from V and 2 bases from J, the junction contained 4 bases not matched to a gene. The CDR3 sequence is CASSQVGGRTYNEQFF. CDR3 coding DNA: TGTGCCAGCAGCCAAGTGGGCGGGAGGACCTACAATGAGCAGTTCTTC.

This clonotype was recorded many times. J is TRBJ1-3 and V is TRBV11-2; no firm D call. From germline, CDR1 is SGHAT and CDR2 FQNNGV. The CDR3 extends over 15 amino acids. V shed 5 bases and J shed 4 bases, with 15 bases lying between them. CDR3 sequence: CASSPRPGAGNTIYF. The CDR3 DNA reads as TGTGCCAGCAGCCCACGGCCGGGAGCCGGAAACACCATATATTTT.

To note about this clonotype: A much larger clone lies a single base off, so this may be a read error. V usage is TRBV20-1 and J usage is TRBJ2-1; D is possibly TRBD1 or TRBD2 (5 bases each). Trimming left V 0 bases short and J 10 bases short, with 19 bases between. The CDR3 length is 15 residues. Looked up from germline, CDR1 is DFQATT and CDR2 is SNEGSKA (reference sequence). This chain's CDR3 is CSARDRDQSSHEQFF. The CDR3 coding sequence is TGCAGTGCTAGAGATAGGGACCAAAGCTCCCACGAGCAGTTCTTC.

The sample holds many counts of this clonotype. The V call is TRBV5-1, the J call TRBJ2-7; 10 bases agree with TRBD2. Per germline, CDR1 SGHRS and CDR2 YFSETQ. The CDR3 consists of 15 residues. V gave up 3 bases and J gave up 6 bases; unmatched junction bases: 9. The CDR3 sequence: CASSSRTSGTIEQYF. The CDR3 DNA reads TGCGCCAGCAGCTCACGGACTAGCGGAACTATCGAGCAGTACTTC.

Notes on this clonotype: This may come from a read error, since a much larger clone is one base off. The J gene is TRBJ2-1, the V gene TRBV3-1, with D maybe TRBD2 (6 bases). The CDR3 has 14 amino acids. CDR1 is LGHDT and CDR2 is YNNKEL in the germline V gene (reference sequence). In DNA, the CDR3 is TGTGCCAGCGGCCATCTGCGGGGAAACAATGAGCAGTTCTTC. As protein: CASGHLRGNNEQFF.

This clonotype has only a few counts. This sequence joins TRBV5-1 and TRBJ2-5, with D maybe TRBD2 (6 bases). CDR1 SGHRS and CDR2 YFSETQ come from the germline V gene. The CDR3 length is 13 residues. Trimming took 4 bases from V and 7 from J, leaving 14 bases between them. The CDR3 protein is CASSHRDGRTQYF. The CDR3 DNA is TGCGCCAGCAGCCACCGGGACGGGAGGACCCAGTACTTC.

At least ten counts were recorded for this clonotype. V and J are TRBV15 and TRBJ2-7; the D gene is possibly TRBD2 (5 bases). Germline-derived CDR1 and CDR2 are LNHNV and YYDKDF (reference sequence). CDR3 length equals 16 residues. The V and J ends lost 4 bases and 5 bases respectively, with 21 bases between them. The CDR3 nucleotides are TGTGCCACCAGCAAATACTCGGACTTACGGGGTGACGAGCAGTACTTC. It is translated as CATSKYSDLRGDEQYF.

In its sample, this clonotype was seen many times. The chain has TRBV12-3 or TRBV12-4 and TRBJ2-7; a weak D match, TRBD1 (6 bases). V lost 8 bases and J 2 bases, leaving 19 bases between the germline ends. This CDR3 is 15 amino acids long. CDR3 sequence (DNA): TGTGCCAGCCGCCAGGCAGGGGCTATGCCCTACGAGCAGTACTTC. It yields the protein CASRQAGAMPYEQYF.

In this sample, this clonotype turned up a few times. A much bigger clone sits one base away, suggesting this may be a read error. V gene TRBV11-3 combines with J gene TRBJ2-5; D is possibly TRBD1 (6 bases). The DNA end is more similar to TRBJ2-1, so the J call may be wrong. The CDR3 runs to 15 residues. Germline CDR1 is SGHNT and CDR2 is YENEEA. CDR3 region: CASSLSRGGQETQFF. The CDR3 DNA follows: TGTGCCAGCAGCTTGTCCAGGGGTGGGCAAGAGACCCAGTTCTTC.

The chain couples TRBV2 to TRBJ2-5, with D possibly being TRBD2 (5 bases). CDR3 size: 15 residues. The V and J ends lost 3 bases and 5 bases respectively, with 16 bases between them. Looked up from germline, CDR1 is SNHLY and CDR2 is FYNNEI. The CDR3 is CASSELGLIMETQYF. DNA for the CDR3: TGTGCCAGCAGTGAGCTTGGACTGATTATGGAGACCCAGTACTTC.